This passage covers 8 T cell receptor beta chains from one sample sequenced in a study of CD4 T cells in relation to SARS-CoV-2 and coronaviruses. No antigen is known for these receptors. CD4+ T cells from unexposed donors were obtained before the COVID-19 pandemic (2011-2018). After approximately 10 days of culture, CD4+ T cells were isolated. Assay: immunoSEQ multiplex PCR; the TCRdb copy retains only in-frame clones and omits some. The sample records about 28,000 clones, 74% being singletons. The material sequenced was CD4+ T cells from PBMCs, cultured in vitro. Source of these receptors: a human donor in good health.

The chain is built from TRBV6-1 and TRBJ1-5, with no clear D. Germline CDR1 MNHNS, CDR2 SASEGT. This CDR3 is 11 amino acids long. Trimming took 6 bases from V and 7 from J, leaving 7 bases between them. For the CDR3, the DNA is TGTGCCAGCAGCTTGGACCAGCCCCAGCATTTT. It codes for CASSLDQPQHF.

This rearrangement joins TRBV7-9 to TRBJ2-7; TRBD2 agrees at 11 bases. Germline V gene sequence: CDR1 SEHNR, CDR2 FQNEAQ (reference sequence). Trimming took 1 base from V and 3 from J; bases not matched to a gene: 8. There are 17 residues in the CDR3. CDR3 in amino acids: CASSLGVGLAAIYEQYF. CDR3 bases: TGTGCCAGCAGCTTAGGAGTGGGACTAGCGGCAATCTACGAGCAGTACTTC.

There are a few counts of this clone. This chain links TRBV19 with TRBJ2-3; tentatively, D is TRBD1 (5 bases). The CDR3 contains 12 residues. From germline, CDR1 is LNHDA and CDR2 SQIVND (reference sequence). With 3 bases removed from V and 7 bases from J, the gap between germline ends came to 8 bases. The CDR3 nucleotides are TGTGCCAGTAGTATTAGGGGATATACGCAGTATTTT. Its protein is CASSIRGYTQYF.

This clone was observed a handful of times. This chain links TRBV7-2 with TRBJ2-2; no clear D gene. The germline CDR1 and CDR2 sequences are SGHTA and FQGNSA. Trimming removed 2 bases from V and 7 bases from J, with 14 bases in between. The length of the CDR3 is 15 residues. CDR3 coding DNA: TGTGCCAGCAGCTTATTGCTTTGGGGTAACGGGGAGCTGTTTTTT. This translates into CASSLLLWGNGELFF.

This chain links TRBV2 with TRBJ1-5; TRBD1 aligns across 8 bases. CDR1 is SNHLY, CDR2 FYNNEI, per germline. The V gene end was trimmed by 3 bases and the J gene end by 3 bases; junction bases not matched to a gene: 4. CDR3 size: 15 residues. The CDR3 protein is CASSEDRALNQPQHF. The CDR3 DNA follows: TGTGCCAGCAGTGAGGACAGGGCCCTCAATCAGCCCCAGCATTTT. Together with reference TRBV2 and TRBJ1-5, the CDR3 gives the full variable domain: EPEVTQTPSHQVTQMGQEVILRCVPISNHLYFYWYRQILGQKVEFLVSFYNNEISEKSEIFDDQFSVERPDGSNFTLKIRSTKLEDSAMYFCASSEDRALNQPQHFGDGTRLSIL.

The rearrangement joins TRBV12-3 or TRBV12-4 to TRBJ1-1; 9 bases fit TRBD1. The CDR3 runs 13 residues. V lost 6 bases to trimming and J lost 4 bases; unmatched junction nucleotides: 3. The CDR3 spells CASRPGQGTEAFF. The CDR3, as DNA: TGTGCCAGCAGACCGGGACAGGGCACTGAAGCTTTCTTT.

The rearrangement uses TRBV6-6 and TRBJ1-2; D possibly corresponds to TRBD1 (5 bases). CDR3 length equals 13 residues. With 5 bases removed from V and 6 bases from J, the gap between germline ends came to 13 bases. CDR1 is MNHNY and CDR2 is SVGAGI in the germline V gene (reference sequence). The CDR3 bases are TGTGCCAGCAGTCCCCAGGGTTCTAATGGCTACACCTTC. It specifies CASSPQGSNGYTF.

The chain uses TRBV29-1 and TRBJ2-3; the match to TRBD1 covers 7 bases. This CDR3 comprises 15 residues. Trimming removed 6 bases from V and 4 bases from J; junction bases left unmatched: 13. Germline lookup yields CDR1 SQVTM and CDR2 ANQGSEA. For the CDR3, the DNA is TGCAGCGTCGATAGAGGGACAGATAATTCAGATACGCAGTATTTT. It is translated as CSVDRGTDNSDTQYF.